This TCR beta chain emerged from a study of blood T cell repertoires in COVID-19. Overall study: Sites in the United States, Italy and Spain provided acute and convalescent COVID-19 samples. From T cells, B-cell-depleted T cells, or PBMCs came the material, which was cDNA or gDNA.

During active infection, Seattle patients enrolled and were then monitored through disease. This table comes from immunoSEQ multiplex PCR, and its TCRdb copy is limited to in-frame clones, with some not included. The repertoire holds approximately 210,000 clones, less than 90% seen once, with over 9.5% in the top ten. The CDR3 is made up of 13 amino acids. V gave up 5 bases and J gave up 5 bases, with 12 bases separating them. The germline CDR1 and CDR2 sequences are SNHLY and FYNNEI. The receptor was isolated from an elderly woman with COVID-19, enrolled during active disease. Sequencing was carried out using peripheral blood. The V and J genes are TRBV2 and TRBJ2-5; D possibly corresponds to TRBD1 (6 bases). The CDR3 is CASSTPGDETQYF. The CDR3 DNA reads as TGTGCCAGCAGTACACCAGGGGACGAGACCCAGTACTTC. The complete variable domain, with remaining parts taken from reference TRBV2 and TRBJ2-5, reads EPEVTQTPSHQVTQMGQEVILRCVPISNHLYFYWYRQILGQKVEFLVSFYNNEISEKSEIFDDQFSVERPDGSNFTLKIRSTKLEDSAMYFCASSTPGDETQYFGPGTRLLVL.